The clone carrying this TCR beta chain was observed a single time. Clones were sequenced by immunoSEQ multiplex PCR, and TCRdb holds only the in-frame ones, with some missing. This table has some 2,000,000 clones, 85% to 95% appearing once. This sample is part of a study of shared clonotypes between healthy human individuals. Naive CD8 cells, CD45RO-negative and positively selected for CCR7, excluded terminally differentiated effector memory CD45RA+ cells. Looked up from germline, CDR1 is MNHEY and CDR2 is SVGAGI. The CDR3 is 13 amino acids. The V gene end was trimmed by 6 bases and the J gene end by 8 bases; junction bases not matched to a gene: 7.

Sequenced: naive CD8+ T cells sorted from blood. The clonotype comes from a man aged 18 to 30 in good health. The J gene is TRBJ2-1, the V gene TRBV6-5; 7 bases line up with TRBD2. The CDR3 nucleotides are TGTGCCAGCAGCCGGTTCCGGGGGGATGAGCAGTTCTTC. This encodes CASSRFRGDEQFF.